Presented here are 10 T cell receptor beta chains from one specimen sequenced in a study of blood T cells in healthy people across ages. Sample-barcoded 5' priming and a J-beta primer mix drove a second PCR of 7 to 11 cycles. MiXCR, applied by TCRdb to the 5' RACE reads, yields one record per CDR3 protein. The sample lists about 1.8 million distinct CDR3 sequences, roughly 50% occurring once. The source material was blood. These receptors all stem from a middle-aged woman in good health.

The V gene is TRBV11-2, the J gene TRBJ2-7; D is uncertain. This CDR3 is built from 13 residues. Trimming shortened V by 5 bases and J by 7 bases, and 15 bases separated the two germline ends. The germline V gene has CDR1 SGHAT and CDR2 FQNNGV. CDR3 DNA sequence: TGTGCCAGCAGCGCCCCGGTAGACAATGAGCAGTACTTC. Residues: CASSAPVDNEQYF.

This sequence joins TRBV7-9 and TRBJ1-2; D uncertain. V lost 8 bases to trimming and J lost 6 bases, with 7 bases between them. This CDR3 has 10 residues. The germline V gene encodes CDR1 SEHNR and CDR2 FQNEAQ (reference sequence). DNA of the CDR3: TGTGCCAGCGGTTCTAATGGCTACACCTTC. Translated, it gives CASGSNGYTF.

V usage is TRBV12-3 or TRBV12-4 and J usage is TRBJ1-6; no reliable D call. The CDR3 is 16 amino acids. Trimming pared 4 bases from V and 3 bases from J, leaving 13 bases between. The CDR3 loop is CASSSVGRYYNSPLHF. The CDR3 DNA reads as TGTGCCAGCAGTTCAGTAGGACGGTACTATAATTCACCCCTCCACTTT.

Of note for this clonotype: With a much larger clone just one base away, this may be a read error. This chain's CDR3 is CASSLAGGGINQQFF. The CDR3 bases are TGCGCCAGCAGCTTAGCGGGGGGCGGTATCAATCAGCAGTTCTTC. The chain joins TRBV5-1 to TRBJ2-1; 9 nucleotides align to TRBD2. The germline CDR1 and CDR2 sequences are SGHRS and YFSETQ. CDR3 size: 15 residues. The full variable domain, rest sourced from reference TRBV5-1 and TRBJ2-1, is KAGVTQTPRYLIKTRGQQVTLSCSPISGHRSVSWYQQTPGQGLQFLFEYFSETQRNKGNFPGRFSGRQFSNSRSEMNVSTLELGDSALYLCASSLAGGGINQQFFGPGTRLTVL.

This clonotype has only a few counts. The DNA for the CDR3 is TGCGCCAGCAGCCCTCTCTTCCTACGGGGCACAGATACGCAGTATTTT. This encodes CASSPLFLRGTDTQYF. The chain has TRBV4-3 and TRBJ2-3, with D uncertain. Germline V lookup: CDR1 LGHNA, CDR2 YSLEER. The germline V and J ends were trimmed by 4 bases and 1 base, with 15 bases remaining between them. The CDR3 has 16 residues.

The chain links TRBV24-1 to TRBJ2-4; weak D call: TRBD1 (5 bases). V gave up 4 bases and J gave up 4 bases, with 13 bases separating them. The CDR3 is made up of 15 amino acids. Germline V gene lookup returns CDR1 KGHDR and CDR2 SFDVKD. The CDR3, as DNA: TGTGCCACCAGTGACTCCTCGGACACTAAAAACATTCAGTACTTC. Its translation: CATSDSSDTKNIQYF.

This clonotype was counted a single time. The chain employs TRBV27 and TRBJ2-1; perhaps D is TRBD1 or TRBD2 (6 bases each). With 3 bases removed from V and 4 bases from J, the gap between germline ends came to 19 bases. The CDR3 spans 17 residues. CDR1 and CDR2 from the germline V gene are MNHEY and SMNVEV (reference sequence). Here the CDR3 reads CASSFMGSGALYNEQFF. The CDR3 DNA follows: TGTGCCAGCAGTTTTATGGGATCGGGGGCCCTGTACAATGAGCAGTTCTTC.

The chain has TRBV27 and TRBJ1-1, with TRBD1 matching 9 bases. With V trimmed by 5 bases and J by 4 bases, 8 bases remained unmatched. CDR3 length: 15 amino acids. CDR1 is MNHEY and CDR2 is SMNVEV in the germline V gene (reference sequence). CDR3 loop: CASSAHRGQVTEAFF. For the CDR3, the DNA is TGTGCCAGCAGTGCCCACAGGGGGCAGGTCACTGAAGCTTTCTTT.

V and J are TRBV19 and TRBJ2-1, with 8 nucleotides matching TRBD2. CDR1 is LNHDA, CDR2 SQIVND, per germline (reference sequence). The CDR3 length is 14 residues. Germline trimming cut 3 bases from V and 6 bases from J; bases unmatched to any gene: 4. Written as DNA, the CDR3 is TGTGCCAGTAGTATTGGGACTAGTCCCAATGAGCAGTTCTTC. As protein: CASSIGTSPNEQFF.

The chain employs TRBV11-2 and TRBJ2-1; TRBD2 agrees at 7 bases. The V gene's germline CDR1 is SGHAT and CDR2 FQNNGV. The trim removed 3 bases at V and 5 bases at J, leaving 7 bases unmatched. The CDR3 is 15 amino acids. The CDR3 spells CASSFRTSVDNEQFF. CDR3 DNA sequence: TGTGCCAGCAGCTTTCGTACTAGCGTGGACAATGAGCAGTTCTTC.